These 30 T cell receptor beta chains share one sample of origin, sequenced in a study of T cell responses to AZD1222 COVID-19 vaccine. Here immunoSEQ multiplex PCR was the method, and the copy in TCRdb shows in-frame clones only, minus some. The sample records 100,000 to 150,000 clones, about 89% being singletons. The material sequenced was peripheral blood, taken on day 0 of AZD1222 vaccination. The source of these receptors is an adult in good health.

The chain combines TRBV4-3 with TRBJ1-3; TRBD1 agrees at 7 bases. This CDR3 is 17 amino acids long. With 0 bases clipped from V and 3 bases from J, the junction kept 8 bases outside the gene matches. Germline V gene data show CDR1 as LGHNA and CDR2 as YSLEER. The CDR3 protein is CASSQDMLGGYGNTIYF. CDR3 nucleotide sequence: TGCGCCAGCAGCCAAGATATGTTAGGGGGCTATGGAAACACCATATATTTT.

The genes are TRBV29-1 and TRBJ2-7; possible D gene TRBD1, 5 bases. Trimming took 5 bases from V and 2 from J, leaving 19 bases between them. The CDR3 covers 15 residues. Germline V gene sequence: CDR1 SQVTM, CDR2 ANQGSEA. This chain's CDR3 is CSVIGQLPYTYEQYF. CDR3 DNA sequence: TGCAGCGTTATAGGACAACTTCCCTACACCTACGAGCAGTACTTC.

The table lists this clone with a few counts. The CDR3 spells CASAGTGGYEQYF. In DNA, the CDR3 is TGTGCCAGCGCCGGGACAGGGGGCTACGAGCAGTACTTC. The chain employs TRBV12-3 or TRBV12-4 and TRBJ2-7; TRBD1 matches 11 bases. The CDR3 is 13 amino acids. Trimming took 8 bases from V and 3 from J; bases not matched to a gene: 3.

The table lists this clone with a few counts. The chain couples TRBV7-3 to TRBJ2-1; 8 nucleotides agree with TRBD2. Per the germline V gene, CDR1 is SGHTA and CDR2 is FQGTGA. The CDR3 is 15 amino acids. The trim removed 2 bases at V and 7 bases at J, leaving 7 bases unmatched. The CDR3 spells CASSLGVREGNEQFF. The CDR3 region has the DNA TGTGCCAGCAGCTTAGGGGTACGGGAGGGGAATGAGCAGTTCTTC.

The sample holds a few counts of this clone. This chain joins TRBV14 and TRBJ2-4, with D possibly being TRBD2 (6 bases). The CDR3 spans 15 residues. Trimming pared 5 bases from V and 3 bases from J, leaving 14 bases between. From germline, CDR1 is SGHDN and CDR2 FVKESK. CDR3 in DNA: TGTGCCAGCAGCTCCACCCGGAGGGACAAAAACATTCAGTACTTC. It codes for CASSSTRRDKNIQYF.

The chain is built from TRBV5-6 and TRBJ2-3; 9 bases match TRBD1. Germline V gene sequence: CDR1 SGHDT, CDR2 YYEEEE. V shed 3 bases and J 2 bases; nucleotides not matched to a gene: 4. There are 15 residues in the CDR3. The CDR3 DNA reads TGTGCCAGCAGCTATGGGACAGGGAACACAGATACGCAGTATTTT. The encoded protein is CASSYGTGNTDTQYF.

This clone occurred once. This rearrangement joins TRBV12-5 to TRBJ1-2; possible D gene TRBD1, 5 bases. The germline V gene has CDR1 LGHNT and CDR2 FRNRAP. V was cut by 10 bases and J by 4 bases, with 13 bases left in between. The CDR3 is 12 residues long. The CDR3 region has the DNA TGTGCTATGTCTACAGGTCTCTATGGCTACACCTTC. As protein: CAMSTGLYGYTF.

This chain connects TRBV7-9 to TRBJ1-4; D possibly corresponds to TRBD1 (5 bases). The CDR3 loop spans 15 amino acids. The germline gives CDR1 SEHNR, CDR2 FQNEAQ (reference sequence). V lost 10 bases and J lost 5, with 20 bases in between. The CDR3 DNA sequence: TGTGCCACCTCCTTAGGGGATTTCGGGAATGAAAAACTGTTTTTT. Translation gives CATSLGDFGNEKLFF.

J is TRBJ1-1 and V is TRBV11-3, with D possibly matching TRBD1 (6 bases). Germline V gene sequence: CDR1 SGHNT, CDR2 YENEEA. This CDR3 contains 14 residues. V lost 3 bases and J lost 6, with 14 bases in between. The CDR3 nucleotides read TGTGCCAGCAGCTTGTCGGGGGCAGGAGCTGAAGCTTTCTTT. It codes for CASSLSGAGAEAFF.

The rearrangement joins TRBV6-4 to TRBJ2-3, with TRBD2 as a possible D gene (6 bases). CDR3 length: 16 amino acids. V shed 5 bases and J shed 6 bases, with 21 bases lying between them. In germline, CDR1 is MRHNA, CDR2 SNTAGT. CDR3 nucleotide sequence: TGTGCCAGCAGTCGGGACTCAGAACCGCGCGTGGATACGCAGTATTTT. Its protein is CASSRDSEPRVDTQYF.

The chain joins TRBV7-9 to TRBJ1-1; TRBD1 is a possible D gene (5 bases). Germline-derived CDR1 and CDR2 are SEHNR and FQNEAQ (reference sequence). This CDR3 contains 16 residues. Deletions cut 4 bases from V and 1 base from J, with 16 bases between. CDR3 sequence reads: CASSSPDRGPNTEAFF. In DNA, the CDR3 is TGTGCCAGCAGCTCCCCCGATAGGGGCCCGAACACTGAAGCTTTCTTT.

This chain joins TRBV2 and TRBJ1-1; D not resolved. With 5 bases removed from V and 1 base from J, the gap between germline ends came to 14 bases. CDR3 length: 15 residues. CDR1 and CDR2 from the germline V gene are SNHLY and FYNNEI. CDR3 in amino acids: CASSLYATGNTEAFF. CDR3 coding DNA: TGTGCCAGCAGTCTTTACGCGACGGGGAACACTGAAGCTTTCTTT.

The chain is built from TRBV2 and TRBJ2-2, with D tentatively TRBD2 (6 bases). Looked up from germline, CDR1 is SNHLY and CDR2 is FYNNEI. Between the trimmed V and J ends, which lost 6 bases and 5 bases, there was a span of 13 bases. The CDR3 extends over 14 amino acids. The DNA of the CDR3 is TGTGCCAGCAGCTATGTGGAGGGGACCGGGGAGCTGTTTTTT. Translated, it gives CASSYVEGTGELFF.

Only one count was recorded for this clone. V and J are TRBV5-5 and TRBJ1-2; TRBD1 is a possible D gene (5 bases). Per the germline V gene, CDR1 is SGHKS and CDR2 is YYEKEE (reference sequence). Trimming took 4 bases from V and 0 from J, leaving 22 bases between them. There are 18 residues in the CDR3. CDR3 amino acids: CASSRPIGEIITNYGYTF. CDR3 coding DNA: TGTGCCAGCAGCCGGCCGATAGGGGAGATTATCACTAACTATGGCTACACCTTC.

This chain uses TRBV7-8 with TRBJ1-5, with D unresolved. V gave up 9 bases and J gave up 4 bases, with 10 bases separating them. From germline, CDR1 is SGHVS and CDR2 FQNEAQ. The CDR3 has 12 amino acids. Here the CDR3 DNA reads TGTGCCAGTTCGAGGGATAATCAGCCCCAGCATTTT. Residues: CASSRDNQPQHF.

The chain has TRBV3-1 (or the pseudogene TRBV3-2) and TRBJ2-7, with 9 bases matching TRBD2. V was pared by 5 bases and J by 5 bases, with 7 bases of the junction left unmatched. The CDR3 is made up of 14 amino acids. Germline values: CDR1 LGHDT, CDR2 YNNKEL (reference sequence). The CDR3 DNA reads TGTGCCAGCAGCTTTAGCGGGAGTCGGAACGAGCAGTACTTC. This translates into CASSFSGSRNEQYF.

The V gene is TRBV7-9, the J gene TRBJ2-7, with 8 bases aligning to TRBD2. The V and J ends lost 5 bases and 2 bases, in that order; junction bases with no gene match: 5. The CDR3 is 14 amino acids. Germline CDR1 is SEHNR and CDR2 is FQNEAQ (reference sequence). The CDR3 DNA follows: TGTGCCAGCAGCCCGACTAGCGAGACCTACGAGCAGTACTTC. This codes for CASSPTSETYEQYF.

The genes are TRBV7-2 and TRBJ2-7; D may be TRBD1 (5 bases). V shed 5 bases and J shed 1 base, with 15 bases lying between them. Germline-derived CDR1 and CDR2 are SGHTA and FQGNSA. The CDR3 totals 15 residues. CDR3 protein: CASSPLWGASYEQYF. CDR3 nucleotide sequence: TGTGCCAGCAGCCCCCTTTGGGGCGCTTCCTACGAGCAGTACTTC.

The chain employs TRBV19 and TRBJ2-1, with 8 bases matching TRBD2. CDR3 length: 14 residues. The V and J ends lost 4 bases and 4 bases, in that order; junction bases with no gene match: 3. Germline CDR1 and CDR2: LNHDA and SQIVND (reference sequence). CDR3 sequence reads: CASSKVAGYNEQFF. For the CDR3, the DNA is TGTGCCAGTAGTAAAGTAGCGGGGTACAATGAGCAGTTCTTC.

The CDR3 region is CAMGTNTEAFF. CDR3 coding DNA: TGTGCCATGGGGACGAACACTGAAGCTTTCTTT. This rearrangement joins TRBV10-3 to TRBJ1-1, with a tentative D call TRBD1 (5 bases). The CDR3 is 11 amino acids. V was shortened by 9 bases and J by 1 base, with 6 bases between the two germline ends. Germline CDR1 and CDR2: ENHRY and SYGVKD.

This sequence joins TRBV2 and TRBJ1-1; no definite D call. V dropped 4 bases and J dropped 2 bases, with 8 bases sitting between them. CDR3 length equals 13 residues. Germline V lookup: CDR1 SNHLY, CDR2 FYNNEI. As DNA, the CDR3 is TGTGCCAGCAGTGCAGAGGATAACACTGAAGCTTTCTTT. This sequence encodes CASSAEDNTEAFF.

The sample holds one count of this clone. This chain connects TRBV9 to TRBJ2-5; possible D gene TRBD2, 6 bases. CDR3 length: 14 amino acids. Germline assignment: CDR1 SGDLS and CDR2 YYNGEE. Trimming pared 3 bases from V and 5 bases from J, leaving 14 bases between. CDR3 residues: CASSGGLTPETQYF. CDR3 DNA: TGTGCCAGCAGCGGTGGACTAACCCCCGAGACCCAGTACTTC.

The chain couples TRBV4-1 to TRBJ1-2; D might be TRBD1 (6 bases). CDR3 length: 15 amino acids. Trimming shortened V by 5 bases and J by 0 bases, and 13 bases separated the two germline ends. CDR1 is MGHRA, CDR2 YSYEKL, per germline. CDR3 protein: CASSYRDTTNYGYTF. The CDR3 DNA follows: TGCGCCAGCAGCTACCGGGACACCACTAACTATGGCTACACCTTC.

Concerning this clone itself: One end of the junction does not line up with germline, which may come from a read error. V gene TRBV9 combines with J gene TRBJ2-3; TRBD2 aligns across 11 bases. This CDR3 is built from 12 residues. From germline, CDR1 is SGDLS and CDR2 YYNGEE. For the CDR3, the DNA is TGTGCCAGCAGCGCCGTAGCGGGAGGGTTGGATTTT. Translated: CASSAVAGGLDF.

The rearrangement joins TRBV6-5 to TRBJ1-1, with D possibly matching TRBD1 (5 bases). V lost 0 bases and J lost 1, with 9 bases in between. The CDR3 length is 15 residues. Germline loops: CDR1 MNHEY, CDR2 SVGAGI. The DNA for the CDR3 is TGTGCCAGCAGTTACTCTCACGGGGCGAACACTGAAGCTTTCTTT. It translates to CASSYSHGANTEAFF.

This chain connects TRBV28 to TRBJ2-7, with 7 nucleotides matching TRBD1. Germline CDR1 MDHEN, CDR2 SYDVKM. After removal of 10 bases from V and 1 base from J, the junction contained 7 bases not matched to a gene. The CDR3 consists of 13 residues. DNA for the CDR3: TGTGCCATCGGACAGGAGCCGTCCTACGAGCAGTACTTC. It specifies CAIGQEPSYEQYF. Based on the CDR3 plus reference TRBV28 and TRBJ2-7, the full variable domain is DVKVTQSSRYLVKRTGEKVFLECVQDMDHENMFWYRQDPGLGLRLIYFSYDVKMKEKGDIPEGYSVSREKKERFSLILESASTNQTSMYLCAIGQEPSYEQYFGPGTRLTVT.

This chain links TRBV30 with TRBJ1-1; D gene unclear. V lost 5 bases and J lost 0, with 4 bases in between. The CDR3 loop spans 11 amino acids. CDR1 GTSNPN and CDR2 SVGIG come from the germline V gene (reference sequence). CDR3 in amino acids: CAWLMNTEAFF. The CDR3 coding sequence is TGTGCCTGGCTTATGAACACTGAAGCTTTCTTT.

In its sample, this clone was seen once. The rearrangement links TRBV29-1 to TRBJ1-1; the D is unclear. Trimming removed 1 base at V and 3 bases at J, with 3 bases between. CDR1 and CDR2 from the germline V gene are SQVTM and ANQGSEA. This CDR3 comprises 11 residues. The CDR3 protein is CSVEGYTEAFF. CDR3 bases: TGCAGCGTTGAAGGGTACACTGAAGCTTTCTTT.

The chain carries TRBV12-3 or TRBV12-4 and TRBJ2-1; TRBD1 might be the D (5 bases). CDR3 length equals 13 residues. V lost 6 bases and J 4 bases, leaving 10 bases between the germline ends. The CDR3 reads CASSQGVYNEQFF. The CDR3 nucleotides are TGTGCCAGCAGCCAAGGGGTTTACAATGAGCAGTTCTTC.

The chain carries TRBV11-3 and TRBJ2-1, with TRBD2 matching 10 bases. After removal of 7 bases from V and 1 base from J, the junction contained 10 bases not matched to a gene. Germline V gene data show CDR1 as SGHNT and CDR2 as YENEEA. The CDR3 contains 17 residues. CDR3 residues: CASTKTPSGSSYNEQFF. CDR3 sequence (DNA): TGTGCCAGCACCAAGACCCCTAGCGGGAGTTCCTACAATGAGCAGTTCTTC. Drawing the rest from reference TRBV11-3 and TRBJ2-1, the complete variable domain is EAGVVQSPRYKIIEKKQPVAFWCNPISGHNTLYWYLQNLGQGPELLIRYENEEAVDDSQLPKDRFSAERLKGVDSTLKIQPAELGDSAVYLCASTKTPSGSSYNEQFFGPGTRLTVL.